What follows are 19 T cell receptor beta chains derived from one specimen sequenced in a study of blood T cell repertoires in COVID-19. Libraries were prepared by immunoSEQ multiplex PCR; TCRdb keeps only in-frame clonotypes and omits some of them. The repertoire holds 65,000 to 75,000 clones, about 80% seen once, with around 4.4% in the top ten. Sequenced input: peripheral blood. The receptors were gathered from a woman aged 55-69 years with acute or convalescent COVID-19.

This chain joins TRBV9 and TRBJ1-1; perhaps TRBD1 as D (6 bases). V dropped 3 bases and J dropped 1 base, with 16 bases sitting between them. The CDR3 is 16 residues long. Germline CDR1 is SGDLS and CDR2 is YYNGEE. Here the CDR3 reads CASSASSGTQNTEAFF. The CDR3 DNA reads TGTGCCAGCAGCGCCTCTTCCGGGACACAGAACACTGAAGCTTTCTTT.

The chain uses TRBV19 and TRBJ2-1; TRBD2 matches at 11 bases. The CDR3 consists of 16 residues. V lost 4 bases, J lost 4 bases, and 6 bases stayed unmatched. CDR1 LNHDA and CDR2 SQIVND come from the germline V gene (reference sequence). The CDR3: CASSTPGTSGYNEQFF. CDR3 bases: TGTGCCAGTAGTACCCCCGGGACTAGCGGTTACAATGAGCAGTTCTTC.

The CDR3 protein is CASSVNRGISGELFF. CDR3 in DNA: TGTGCCAGCAGCGTTAACCGGGGTATCTCCGGGGAGCTGTTTTTT. The V and J genes are TRBV9 and TRBJ2-2; possible D gene TRBD2, 5 bases. CDR1 is SGDLS and CDR2 is YYNGEE in the germline V gene. CDR3 length: 15 residues. Between the trimmed V and J ends, which lost 2 bases and 6 bases, there was a span of 14 bases.

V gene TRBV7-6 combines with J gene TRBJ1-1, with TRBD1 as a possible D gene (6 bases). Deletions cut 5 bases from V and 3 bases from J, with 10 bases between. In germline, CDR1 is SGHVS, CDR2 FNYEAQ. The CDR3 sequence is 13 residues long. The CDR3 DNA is TGTGCCAGCAGCCACGAGGGGGACACTGAAGCTTTCTTT. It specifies CASSHEGDTEAFF.

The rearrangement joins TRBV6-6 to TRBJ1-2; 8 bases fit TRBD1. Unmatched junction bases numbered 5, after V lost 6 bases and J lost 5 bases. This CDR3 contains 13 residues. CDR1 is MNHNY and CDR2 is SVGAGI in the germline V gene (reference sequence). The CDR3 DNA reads TGTGCCAGCAGGATACAGGGGGGATATGGCTACACCTTC. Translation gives CASRIQGGYGYTF.

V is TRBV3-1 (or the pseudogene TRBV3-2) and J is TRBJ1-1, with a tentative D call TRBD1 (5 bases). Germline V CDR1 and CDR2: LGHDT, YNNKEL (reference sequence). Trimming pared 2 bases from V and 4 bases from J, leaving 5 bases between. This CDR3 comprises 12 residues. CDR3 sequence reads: CASSQQGTEAFF. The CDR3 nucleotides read TGTGCCAGCAGCCAACAGGGCACTGAAGCTTTCTTT.

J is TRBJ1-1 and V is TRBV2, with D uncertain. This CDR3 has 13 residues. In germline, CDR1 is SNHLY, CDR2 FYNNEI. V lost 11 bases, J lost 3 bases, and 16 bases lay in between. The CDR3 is CAALEMRDTEAFF. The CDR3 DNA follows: TGTGCCGCCCTCGAGATGAGAGACACTGAAGCTTTCTTT.

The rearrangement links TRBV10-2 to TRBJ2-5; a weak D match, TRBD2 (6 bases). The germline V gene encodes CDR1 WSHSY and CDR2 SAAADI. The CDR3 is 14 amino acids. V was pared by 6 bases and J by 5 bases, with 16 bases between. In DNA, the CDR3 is TGCGCCAGCAGGGACCCTGAGGGGAGGGAGACCCAGTACTTC. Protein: CASRDPEGRETQYF.

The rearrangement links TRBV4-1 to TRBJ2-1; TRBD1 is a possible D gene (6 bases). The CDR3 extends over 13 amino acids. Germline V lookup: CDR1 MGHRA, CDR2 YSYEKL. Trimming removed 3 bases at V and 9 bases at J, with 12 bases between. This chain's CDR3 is CASSHPRGGEQFF. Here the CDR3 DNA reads TGCGCCAGCAGCCACCCCAGGGGCGGTGAGCAGTTCTTC.

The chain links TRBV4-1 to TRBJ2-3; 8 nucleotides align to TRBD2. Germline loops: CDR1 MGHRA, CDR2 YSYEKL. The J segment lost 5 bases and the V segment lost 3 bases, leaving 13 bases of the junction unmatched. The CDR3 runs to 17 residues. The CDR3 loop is CASSHPGTRLLGDTQYF. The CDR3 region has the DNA TGCGCCAGCAGCCATCCCGGGACTAGGCTGCTGGGAGATACGCAGTATTTT.

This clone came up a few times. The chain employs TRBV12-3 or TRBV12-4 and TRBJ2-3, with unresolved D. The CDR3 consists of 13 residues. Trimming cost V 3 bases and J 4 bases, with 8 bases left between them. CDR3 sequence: CASSFSVSDTQYF. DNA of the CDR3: TGTGCCAGCAGTTTTAGTGTGTCAGATACGCAGTATTTT.

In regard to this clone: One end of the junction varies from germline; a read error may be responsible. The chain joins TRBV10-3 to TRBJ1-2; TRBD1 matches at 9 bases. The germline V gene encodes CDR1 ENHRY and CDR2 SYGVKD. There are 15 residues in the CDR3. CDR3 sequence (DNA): TGTGCCATCAGTGAGGAAAGACGACAGGGGGAGAGTCCAGACTTC. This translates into CAISEERRQGESPDF.

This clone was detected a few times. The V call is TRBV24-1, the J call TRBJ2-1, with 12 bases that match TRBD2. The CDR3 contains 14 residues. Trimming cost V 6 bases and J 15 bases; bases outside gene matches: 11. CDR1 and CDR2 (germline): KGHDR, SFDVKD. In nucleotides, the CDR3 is TGTGCCACCAGTCCTACTAGCGGGGGGCCTTTGTTGTTCTTC. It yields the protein CATSPTSGGPLLFF.

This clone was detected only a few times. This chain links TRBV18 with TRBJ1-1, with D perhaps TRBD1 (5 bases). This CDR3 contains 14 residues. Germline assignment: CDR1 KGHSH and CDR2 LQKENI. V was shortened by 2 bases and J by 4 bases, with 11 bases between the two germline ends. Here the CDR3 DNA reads TGTGCCAGCTCACCAAGGGGTATAAGCACTGAAGCTTTCTTT. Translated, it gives CASSPRGISTEAFF.

Here the CDR3 reads CSVETGGYGNTIYF. The CDR3 coding sequence is TGCAGCGTTGAAACAGGGGGATATGGAAACACCATATATTTT. This sequence joins TRBV29-1 and TRBJ1-3; TRBD1 matches at 8 bases. CDR1 and CDR2 (germline): SQVTM, ANQGSEA. CDR3 length: 14 amino acids. Trimming cost V 2 bases and J 3 bases; bases outside gene matches: 3.

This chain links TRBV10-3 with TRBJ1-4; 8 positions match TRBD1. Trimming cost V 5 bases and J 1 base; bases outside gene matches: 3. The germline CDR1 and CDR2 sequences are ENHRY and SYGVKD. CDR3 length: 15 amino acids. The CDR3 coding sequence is TGTGCCATCAGTACTGGACAGGGAACTAATGAAAAACTGTTTTTT. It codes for CAISTGQGTNEKLFF.

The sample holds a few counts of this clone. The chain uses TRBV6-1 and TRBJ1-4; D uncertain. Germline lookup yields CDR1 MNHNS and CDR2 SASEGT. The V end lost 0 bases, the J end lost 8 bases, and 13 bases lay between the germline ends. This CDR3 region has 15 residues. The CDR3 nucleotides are TGTGCCAGCAGTGAAGCGGGGAGGGCTCAGGAAAAACTGTTTTTT. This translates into CASSEAGRAQEKLFF.

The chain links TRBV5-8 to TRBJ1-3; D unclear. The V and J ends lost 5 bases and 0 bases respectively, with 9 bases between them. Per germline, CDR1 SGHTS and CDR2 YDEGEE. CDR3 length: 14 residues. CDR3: CASSLQSSGNTIYF. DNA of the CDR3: TGTGCCAGCAGTTTACAGAGCTCTGGAAACACCATATATTTT.

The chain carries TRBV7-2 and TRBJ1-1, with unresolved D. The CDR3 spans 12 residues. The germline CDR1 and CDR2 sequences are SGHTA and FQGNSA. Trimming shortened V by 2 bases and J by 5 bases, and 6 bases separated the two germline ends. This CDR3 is CASSLWRTEAFF. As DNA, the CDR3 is TGTGCCAGCAGCTTATGGAGGACTGAAGCTTTCTTT.